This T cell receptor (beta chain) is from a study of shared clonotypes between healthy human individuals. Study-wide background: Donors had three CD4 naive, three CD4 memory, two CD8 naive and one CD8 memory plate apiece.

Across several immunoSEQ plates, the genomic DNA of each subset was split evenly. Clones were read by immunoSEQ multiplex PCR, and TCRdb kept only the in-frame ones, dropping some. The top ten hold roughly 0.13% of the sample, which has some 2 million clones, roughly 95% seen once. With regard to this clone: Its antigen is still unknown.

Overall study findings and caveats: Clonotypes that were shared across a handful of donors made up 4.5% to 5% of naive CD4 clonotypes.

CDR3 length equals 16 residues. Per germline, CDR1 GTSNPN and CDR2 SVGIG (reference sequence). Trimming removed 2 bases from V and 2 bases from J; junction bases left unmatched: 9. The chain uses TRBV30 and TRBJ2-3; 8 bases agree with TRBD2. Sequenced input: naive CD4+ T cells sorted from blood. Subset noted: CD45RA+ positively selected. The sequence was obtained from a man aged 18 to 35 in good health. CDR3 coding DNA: TGTGCCTGGAGTATTCCAGCGGGGGCCCTCACAGATACGCAGTATTTT. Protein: CAWSIPAGALTDTQYF.